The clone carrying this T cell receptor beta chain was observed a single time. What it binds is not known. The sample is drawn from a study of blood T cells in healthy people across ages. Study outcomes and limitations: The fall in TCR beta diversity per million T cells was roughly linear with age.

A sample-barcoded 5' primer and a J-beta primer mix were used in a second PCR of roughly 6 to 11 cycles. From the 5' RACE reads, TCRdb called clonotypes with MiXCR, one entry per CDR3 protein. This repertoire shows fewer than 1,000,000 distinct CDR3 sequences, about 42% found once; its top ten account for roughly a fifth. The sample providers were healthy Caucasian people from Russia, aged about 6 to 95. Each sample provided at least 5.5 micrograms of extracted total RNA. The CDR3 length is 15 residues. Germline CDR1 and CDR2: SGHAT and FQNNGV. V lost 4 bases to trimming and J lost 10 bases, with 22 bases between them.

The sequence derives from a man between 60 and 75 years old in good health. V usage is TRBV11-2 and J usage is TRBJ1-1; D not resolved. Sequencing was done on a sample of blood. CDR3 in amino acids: CASSSLIGGVIGAFF. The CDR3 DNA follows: TGTGCCAGCAGCTCCCTTATAGGAGGAGTTATTGGAGCTTTCTTT.